The rows below give T cell receptor beta chains drawn from one sample of a study of CD8 T cells in ankylosing spondylitis. TCRdb reanalysed the 5' RACE reads using MiXCR and keeps one entry per CDR3 protein. The table records approximately 260,000 distinct CDR3 sequences, 15% to 20% of them present only once. Sequencing was carried out using blood, either unsorted or a sorted T cell fraction (not recorded which). These receptors were obtained from a male donor with ankylosing spondylitis or in good health (not recorded which). Both conserved end residues are part of each CDR3. D genes are given only for firm matches. Size tells how often a clone was seen (once, few, many) or the class of an expanded clone, and some rows leave it out.

D	size	V	J	DNA	CDR3
TRBD1	-	TRBV4-1	TRBJ2-7	TGCGCCAGCAGCCACGGGACAGGGGACGAGCAGTACTTC	CASSHGTGDEQYF
-	-	TRBV19	TRBJ2-1	TGTGCCAGTAGTATCGGAGCGGGTAAGCAGTTCTTC	CASSIGAGKQFF
-	few	TRBV4-3	TRBJ2-1	TGCGCCAGCAGCCAAGGAAAGCAAGATTACAATGAGCAGTTCTTC	CASSQGKQDYNEQFF
TRBD1	many	TRBV3-1	TRBJ1-4	TGTGCCAGCAGCAGGAACCCAGGGGGCATGTGGACTAATGAAAAACTGTTTTTT	CASSRNPGGMWTNEKLFF
TRBD2	-	TRBV9	TRBJ2-7	TGTGCCAGCAGCGTAGGATCTAGCGGAGGTTACGAGCAGTACTTC	CASSVGSSGGYEQYF
-	-	TRBV15	TRBJ2-7	TGTGCCACCAGCAGTCCGACCGGGACGGGCGACTACGAGCAGTACTTC	CATSSPTGTGDYEQYF
TRBD2	-	TRBV7-3	TRBJ2-3	TGTGCCAGCAGCTTAATGGCCGCGGGAGGTCTGGATACGCAGTATTTT	CASSLMAAGGLDTQYF
-	few	TRBV12-3/TRBV12-4	TRBJ2-1	TGTGCCAGCAGTACTCTAGAGTCCTACAATGAGCAGTTCTTC	CASSTLESYNEQFF
TRBD2	-	TRBV14	TRBJ2-1	TGTGCCAGCAGCCAACCCTCTAGCGGGACTGCCTTGGGTGAGCAGTTCTTC	CASSQPSSGTALGEQFF
TRBD1	-	TRBV5-1	TRBJ1-5	TGCGCCAGCAGCTCCGGGACAGAGAATCAGCCCCAGCATTTT	CASSSGTENQPQHF
-	many	TRBV9	TRBJ2-7	TGTGCCAGCAGCGGTGGTCCGCCCTACGAGCAGTACTTC	CASSGGPPYEQYF
TRBD2	-	TRBV3-1	TRBJ2-1	TGTGCCAGCAGCTCGGGACTAGCTGTAAGCTCCTACAATGAGCAGTTCTTC	CASSSGLAVSSYNEQFF
-	many	TRBV15	TRBJ2-3	TGTGCCACCAGCAGAGACTTCGGGGATACGCAGTATTTT	CATSRDFGDTQYF
-	-	TRBV12-3/TRBV12-4	TRBJ2-3	TGTGCCAGCATTGGACAGAACACAGATACGCAGTATTTT	CASIGQNTDTQYF
TRBD1	-	TRBV5-6	TRBJ2-1	TGTGCCAGCAGTTACTTAACAGGGGAGTTGGGGCAGTTCTTC	CASSYLTGELGQFF
TRBD2	-	TRBV29-1	TRBJ2-7	TGCAGCGTTGCACTAGCGGGAGACGAGCAGTACTTC	CSVALAGDEQYF
TRBD2	many	TRBV7-9	TRBJ2-7	TGTGCCAGCAGCTTACTGGCTAGCGGGAGCTACGAGCAGTACTTC	CASSLLASGSYEQYF
-	few	TRBV5-1	TRBJ1-1	TGCGCCAGCAGCTTGGGGCAGGGGACGAACACTGAAGCTTTCTTT	CASSLGQGTNTEAFF
-	many	TRBV7-2	TRBJ2-5	TGTGCCAGCAGCTTGGTCGGGGTATACCAAGAGACCCAGTACTTC	CASSLVGVYQETQYF
-	few	TRBV20-1	TRBJ2-1	TGCAGTGCACCAGCAGACTCCTACAATGAGCAGTTCTTC	CSAPADSYNEQFF
TRBD2	-	TRBV7-2	TRBJ2-1	TGTGCCAGCAGCAGGACTAGCGGGAGCCTCCCCTCTCCTCTCAATGAGCAGTTCTTC	CASSRTSGSLPSPLNEQFF
-	-	TRBV15	TRBJ1-5	TGTGCCACCAGCAGAGCGACACGTGGCAATCAGCCCCAGCATTTT	CATSRATRGNQPQHF
-	few	TRBV5-1	TRBJ2-1	TGCGCCAGCAGCGCGGGCTACGGGACTCACAATGAGCAGTTCTTC	CASSAGYGTHNEQFF
TRBD2	few	TRBV4-1	TRBJ2-1	TGCGCCAGCAGCCAAGATAACCTAGCGGCTCCCCCCTACAATGAGCAGTTCTTC	CASSQDNLAAPPYNEQFF
-	few	TRBV4-1	TRBJ1-3	TGCGCCAGCAGCCAAGCGGCCGTTTACGGAAACACCATATATTTT	CASSQAAVYGNTIYF
-	few	TRBV29-1	TRBJ2-5	TGCAGCGTACTTGGGACCGACCAAGAGACCCAGTACTTC	CSVLGTDQETQYF
-	many	TRBV5-1	TRBJ2-7	TGCGCCAGCAGCTTGGGGGGCGTCTACGAGCAGTACTTC	CASSLGGVYEQYF
-	few	TRBV5-1	TRBJ2-7	TGCGCCAGCAGCTTGTCAGGACCGACGGACGAGCAGTACTTC	CASSLSGPTDEQYF
-	many	TRBV5-1	TRBJ2-3	TGCGCCAGCAGCTTGGCGGGGCTAGCAGATACGCAGTATTTT	CASSLAGLADTQYF
TRBD2	-	TRBV27	TRBJ2-2	TGTGCCAGCAGTTGGTTTAGCGGGCACACCGGGGAGCTGTTTTTT	CASSWFSGHTGELFF
TRBD2	-	TRBV2	TRBJ2-1	TGTGCCAGCAGACTAGCGGGAGGACTATACAATGAGCAGTTCTTC	CASRLAGGLYNEQFF
-	many	TRBV5-1	TRBJ1-1	TGCGCCAGCAGCTTGGTTGGCGGGGGATGGGGTGAAGCTTTCTTT	CASSLVGGGWGEAFF
TRBD1	few	TRBV13	TRBJ2-3	TGTGCCAGCAGCTTATACGACAGGGGACGACACACAGATACGCAGTATTTT	CASSLYDRGRHTDTQYF
TRBD2	few	TRBV6-2/TRBV6-3	TRBJ2-3	TGTGCCAGCAGCCGTCTAGCGGGAGAAGGTGATACGCAGTATTTT	CASSRLAGEGDTQYF
-	few	TRBV6-1	TRBJ1-4	TGTGCCAGCAACCCAATCCGGGACACCAATGAAAAACTGTTTTTT	CASNPIRDTNEKLFF
TRBD1	-	TRBV30	TRBJ1-5	TGTGCCTGGAGTCCGGGACAGTCGGAATATCAGCCCCAGCATTTT	CAWSPGQSEYQPQHF
-	few	TRBV6-1	TRBJ1-5	TGTGCCAGCAGTGAAGAGAGAGTCTATAGCAATCAGCCCCAGCATTTT	CASSEERVYSNQPQHF
-	once	TRBV15	TRBJ2-5	TGTGCCACCAGCAGAGTTCAGGAGGAGACCCAGTACTTC	CATSRVQEETQYF